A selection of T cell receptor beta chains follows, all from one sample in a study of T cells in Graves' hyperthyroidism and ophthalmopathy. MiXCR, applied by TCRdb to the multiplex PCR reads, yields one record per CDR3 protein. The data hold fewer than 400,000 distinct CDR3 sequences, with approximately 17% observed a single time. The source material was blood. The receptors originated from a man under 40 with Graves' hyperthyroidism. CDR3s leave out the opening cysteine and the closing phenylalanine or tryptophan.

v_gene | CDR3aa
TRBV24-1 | ATRAGGGYNEQF
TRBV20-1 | SARYHKDTLNGYT
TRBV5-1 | ASSSRGPRAADTQY
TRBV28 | ASRTGGGVTEAF
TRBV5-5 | ASSTGTVGEPLH
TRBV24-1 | ATTQGGTGELF
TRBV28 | ASRNGGGSPLH
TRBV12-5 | ASGTGGSGYT
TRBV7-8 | ASSKQGLGATTQY
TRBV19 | ASSTLDRGAYNEQF
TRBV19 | ASSTNRAGQKREKLF
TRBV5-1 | ASSAGPIGTEAF
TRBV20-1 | SVGVDGHT
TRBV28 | ASSFIRRADTQY
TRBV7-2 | ASTPPRYYNEQF
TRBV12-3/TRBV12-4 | ASRPFGKTQY
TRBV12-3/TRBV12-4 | ASSLAQTGELF
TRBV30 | AWSVTGIGNTIY
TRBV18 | ASSPPGPEAF
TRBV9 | ASSVGVGTQY
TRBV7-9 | ASSSTSLYNEQF
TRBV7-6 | ASSLAQGQEQY
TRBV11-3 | ASSPWVPGLTRYNEQF